The sequence of this T cell receptor beta chain was determined in a study of T-cell reconstitution after alpha-beta-depleted transplantation in children. Per germline, CDR1 DFQATT and CDR2 SNEGSKA (reference sequence). CDR3 length: 14 amino acids. The ends were cut back, 1 base at V and 3 bases at J, with 13 bases in the middle. This clonotype was found many times. A TCRbeta library incorporating unique molecular identifiers was prepared. Each CDR3 protein gets one entry after TCRdb re-called the PCR reads with MiXCR. This sample has around 400,000 distinct CDR3 sequences, with under 13% found just once.

The sample in question was PBMCs from the stem cell graft donor, obtained from the stem cell graft. J is TRBJ2-7 and V is TRBV20-1; D unclear. The TCR was taken from a human donor who donated a stem cell graft to a child with acute myeloid leukemia. CDR3: CSARASDSSYEQYF. Here the CDR3 DNA reads TGCAGTGCTAGAGCCTCGGATAGCAGCTACGAGCAGTACTTC.